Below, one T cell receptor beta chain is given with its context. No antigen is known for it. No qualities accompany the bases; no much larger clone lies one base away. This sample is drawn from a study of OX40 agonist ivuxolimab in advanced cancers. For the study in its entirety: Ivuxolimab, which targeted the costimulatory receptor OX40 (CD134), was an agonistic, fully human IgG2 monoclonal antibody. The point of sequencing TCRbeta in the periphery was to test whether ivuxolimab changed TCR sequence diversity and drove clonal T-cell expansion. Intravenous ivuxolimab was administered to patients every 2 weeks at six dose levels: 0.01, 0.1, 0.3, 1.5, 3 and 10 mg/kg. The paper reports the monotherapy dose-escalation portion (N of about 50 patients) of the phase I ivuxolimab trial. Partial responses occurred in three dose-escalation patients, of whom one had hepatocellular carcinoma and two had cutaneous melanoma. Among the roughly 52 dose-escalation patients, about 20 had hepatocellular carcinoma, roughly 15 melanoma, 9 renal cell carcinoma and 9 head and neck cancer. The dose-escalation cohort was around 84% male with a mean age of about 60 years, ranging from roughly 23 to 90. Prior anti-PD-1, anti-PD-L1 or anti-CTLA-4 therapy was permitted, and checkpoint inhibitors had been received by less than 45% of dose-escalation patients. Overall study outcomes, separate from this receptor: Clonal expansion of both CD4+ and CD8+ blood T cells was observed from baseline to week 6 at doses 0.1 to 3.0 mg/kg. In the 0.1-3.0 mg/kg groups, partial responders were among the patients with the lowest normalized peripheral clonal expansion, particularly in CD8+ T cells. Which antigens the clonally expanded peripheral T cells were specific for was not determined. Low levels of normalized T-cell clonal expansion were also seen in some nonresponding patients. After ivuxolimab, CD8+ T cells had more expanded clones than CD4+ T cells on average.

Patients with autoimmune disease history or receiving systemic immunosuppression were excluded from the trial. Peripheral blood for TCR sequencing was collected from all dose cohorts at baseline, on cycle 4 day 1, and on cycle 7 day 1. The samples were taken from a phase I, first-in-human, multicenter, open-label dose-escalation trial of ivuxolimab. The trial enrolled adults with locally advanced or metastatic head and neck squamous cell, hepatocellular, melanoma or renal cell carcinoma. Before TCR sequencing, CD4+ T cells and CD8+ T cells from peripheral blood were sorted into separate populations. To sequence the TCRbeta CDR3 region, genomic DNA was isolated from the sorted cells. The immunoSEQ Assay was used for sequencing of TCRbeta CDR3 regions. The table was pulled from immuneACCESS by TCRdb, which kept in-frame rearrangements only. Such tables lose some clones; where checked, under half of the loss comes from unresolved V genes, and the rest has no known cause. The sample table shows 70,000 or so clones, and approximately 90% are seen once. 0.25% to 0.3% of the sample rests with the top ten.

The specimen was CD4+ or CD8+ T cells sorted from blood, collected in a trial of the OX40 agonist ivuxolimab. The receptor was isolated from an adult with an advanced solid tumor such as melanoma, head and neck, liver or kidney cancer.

CDR3 protein: CASSTWENSYEQYF. The base sequence is TGTGCCAGCAGTACCTGGGAAAACTCCTACGAGCAGTACTTC. The chain is encoded by TRBV6-5 joined to TRBJ2-7; the D gene lacks a confident call. The germline V gene sets CDR1 to MNHEY and CDR2 to SVGAGI. The CDR3 spans 14 residues, from the cysteine through the phenylalanine. The DNA shown is the 42-base CDR3, in frame from base 1. V is shortened by 5 bases, J by 0 bases, and the region joining them spans 11 bases.